This is a list of T cell receptor beta chains from one sample in a study of T cell responses to AZD1222 COVID-19 vaccine. The data were produced by immunoSEQ multiplex PCR, yet TCRdb's version contains in-frame clones alone and is incomplete. The table has tens of thousands of clones, nearly 85% seen once; the top ten hold 52%. The source material was peripheral blood, sampled on day 0 of AZD1222 vaccination. The receptors stem from an adult in good health. CDR3s include the opening cysteine and the closing phenylalanine or tryptophan. Each record gives: V gene, J gene, CDR3 length, CDR3 protein.

v_call: TRBV9
j_call: TRBJ1-6
cdr3_length: 15
cdr3_aa: CASSAAGTANSPLHF

v_call: TRBV5-1
j_call: TRBJ2-1
cdr3_length: 17
cdr3_aa: CASSAGGGEVAYNEQFF

v_call: TRBV5-4
j_call: TRBJ2-2
cdr3_length: 11
cdr3_aa: CASGEEGELFF

v_call: TRBV5-1
j_call: TRBJ1-2
cdr3_length: 15
cdr3_aa: CASSFDRPADYGYTF

v_call: TRBV5-6
j_call: TRBJ1-4
cdr3_length: 15
cdr3_aa: CASSLAAATNEKLFF

v_call: TRBV7-8
j_call: TRBJ2-1
cdr3_length: 15
cdr3_aa: CASSLRTGWVNEQFF

v_call: TRBV6-1
j_call: TRBJ2-6
cdr3_length: 17
cdr3_aa: CASSAPGQSSGANVLTF

v_call: TRBV3-1/TRBV3-2
j_call: TRBJ1-5
cdr3_length: 15
cdr3_aa: CASSQAGDRDKPQHF

v_call: TRBV7-2
j_call: TRBJ1-3
cdr3_length: 15
cdr3_aa: CASSLVGSSGNTIYF

v_call: TRBV24-1
j_call: TRBJ2-3
cdr3_length: 17
cdr3_aa: CATSDNTEYSSTDTQYF

v_call: TRBV9
j_call: TRBJ1-6
cdr3_length: 16
cdr3_aa: CASSSEGSGKNSPLHF

v_call: TRBV20-1
j_call: TRBJ1-4
cdr3_length: 13
cdr3_aa: CSASGGANEKLFF

v_call: TRBV28
j_call: TRBJ2-2
cdr3_length: 14
cdr3_aa: CASSLGRRTGELFF

v_call: TRBV30
j_call: TRBJ1-1
cdr3_length: 15
cdr3_aa: CAWSVGWTGKTEAFF

v_call: TRBV20-1
j_call: TRBJ2-5
cdr3_length: 16
cdr3_aa: CSASSPGHPYQETQYF

v_call: TRBV18
j_call: TRBJ1-2
cdr3_length: 13
cdr3_aa: CASSPDGRAGYTF

v_call: TRBV7-3
j_call: TRBJ2-2
cdr3_length: 16
cdr3_aa: CASSAPGQGATGELFF

v_call: TRBV29-1
j_call: TRBJ2-3
cdr3_length: 13
cdr3_aa: CSVDSGLTDTQYF

v_call: TRBV29-1
j_call: TRBJ2-1
cdr3_length: 15
cdr3_aa: CSVSYGQGAYNEQFF

v_call: TRBV2
j_call: TRBJ2-7
cdr3_length: 14
cdr3_aa: CATQGTSGVYEQYF

v_call: TRBV7-2
j_call: TRBJ2-1
cdr3_length: 16
cdr3_aa: CASSLLGRGGDNEQFF

v_call: TRBV7-2
j_call: TRBJ2-7
cdr3_length: 12
cdr3_aa: CASREGLAEQYF

v_call: TRBV19
j_call: TRBJ2-5
cdr3_length: 13
cdr3_aa: CASTGGVGETQYF

v_call: TRBV9
j_call: TRBJ1-3
cdr3_length: 17
cdr3_aa: CASSVAGRWGTGNTIYF

v_call: TRBV12-3/TRBV12-4
j_call: TRBJ1-1
cdr3_length: 12
cdr3_aa: CASSRLKQEAFF

v_call: TRBV15
j_call: TRBJ2-1
cdr3_length: 15
cdr3_aa: CATSGTGQSYNEQFF

v_call: TRBV9
j_call: TRBJ1-6
cdr3_length: 15
cdr3_aa: CASSAPGLTNSPLHF

v_call: TRBV5-1
j_call: TRBJ1-4
cdr3_length: 16
cdr3_aa: CASSLGQLTTNEKLFF

v_call: TRBV6-2/TRBV6-3
j_call: TRBJ2-1
cdr3_length: 13
cdr3_aa: CASSWGGGNEQFF